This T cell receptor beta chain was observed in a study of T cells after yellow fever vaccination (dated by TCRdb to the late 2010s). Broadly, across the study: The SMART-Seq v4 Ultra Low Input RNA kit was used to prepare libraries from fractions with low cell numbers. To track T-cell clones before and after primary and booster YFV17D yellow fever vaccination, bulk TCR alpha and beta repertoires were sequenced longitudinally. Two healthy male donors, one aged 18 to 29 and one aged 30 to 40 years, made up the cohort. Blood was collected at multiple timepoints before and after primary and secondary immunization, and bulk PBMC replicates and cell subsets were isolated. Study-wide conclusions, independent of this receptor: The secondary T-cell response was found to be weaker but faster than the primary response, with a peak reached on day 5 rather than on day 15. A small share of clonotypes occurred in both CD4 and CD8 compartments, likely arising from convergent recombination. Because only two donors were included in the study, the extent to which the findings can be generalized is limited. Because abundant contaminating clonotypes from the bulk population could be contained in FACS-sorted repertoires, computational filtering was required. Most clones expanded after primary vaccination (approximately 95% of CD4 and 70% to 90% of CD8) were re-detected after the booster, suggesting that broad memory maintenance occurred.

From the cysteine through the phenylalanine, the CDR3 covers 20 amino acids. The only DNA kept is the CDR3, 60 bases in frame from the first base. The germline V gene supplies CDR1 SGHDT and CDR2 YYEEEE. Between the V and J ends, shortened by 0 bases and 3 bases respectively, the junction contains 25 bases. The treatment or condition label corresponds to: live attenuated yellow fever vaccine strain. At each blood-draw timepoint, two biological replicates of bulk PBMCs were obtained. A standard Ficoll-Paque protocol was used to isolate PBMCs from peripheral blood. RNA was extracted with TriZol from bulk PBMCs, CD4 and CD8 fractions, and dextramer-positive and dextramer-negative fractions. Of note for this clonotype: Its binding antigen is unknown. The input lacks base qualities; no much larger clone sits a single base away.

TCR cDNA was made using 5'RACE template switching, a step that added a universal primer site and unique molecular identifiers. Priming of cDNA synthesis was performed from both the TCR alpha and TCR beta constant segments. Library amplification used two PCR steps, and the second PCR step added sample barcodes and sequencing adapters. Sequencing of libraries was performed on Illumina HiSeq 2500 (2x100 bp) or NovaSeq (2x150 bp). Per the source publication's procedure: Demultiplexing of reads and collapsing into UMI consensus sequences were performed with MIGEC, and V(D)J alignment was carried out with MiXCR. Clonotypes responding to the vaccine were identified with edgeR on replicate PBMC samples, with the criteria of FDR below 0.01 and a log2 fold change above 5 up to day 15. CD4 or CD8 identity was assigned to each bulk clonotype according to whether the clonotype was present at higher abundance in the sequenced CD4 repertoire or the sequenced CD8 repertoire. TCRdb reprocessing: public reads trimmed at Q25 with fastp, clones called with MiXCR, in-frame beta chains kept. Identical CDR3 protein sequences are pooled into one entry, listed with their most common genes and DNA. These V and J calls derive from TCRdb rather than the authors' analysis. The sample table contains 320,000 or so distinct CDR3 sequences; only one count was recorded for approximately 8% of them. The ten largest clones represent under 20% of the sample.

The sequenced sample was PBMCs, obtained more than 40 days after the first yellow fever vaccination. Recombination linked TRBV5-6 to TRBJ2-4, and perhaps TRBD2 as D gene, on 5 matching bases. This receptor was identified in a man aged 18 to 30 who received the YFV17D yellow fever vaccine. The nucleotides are TGTGCCAGCAGCTTGGCGGGGTCGGCCGATCCCTGGTCGGTCAAAAACATTCAGTACTTC. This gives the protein CASSLAGSADPWSVKNIQYF.